This T cell receptor (beta chain) was sequenced in a study of blood T cell repertoires in COVID-19. This CDR3 is built from 13 residues. Germline assignment: CDR1 LNHDA and CDR2 SQIVND (reference sequence). V gave up 2 bases and J gave up 9 bases, with 11 bases separating them. Clones were read by immunoSEQ multiplex PCR, and TCRdb kept only the in-frame ones, dropping some. The table lists tens of thousands of clones, around 73% of them singletons. Seattle's enrolled individuals joined amid active infection and were then monitored longitudinally. The chain carries TRBV19 and TRBJ1-5, with D unresolved. The sample comprised peripheral blood. This TCR came from a man in his fifties or sixties with COVID-19, enrolled during active disease. DNA of the CDR3: TGTGCCAGTAGTATATTACTCAATAGGCCCCAGCATTTT. It is translated as CASSILLNRPQHF.